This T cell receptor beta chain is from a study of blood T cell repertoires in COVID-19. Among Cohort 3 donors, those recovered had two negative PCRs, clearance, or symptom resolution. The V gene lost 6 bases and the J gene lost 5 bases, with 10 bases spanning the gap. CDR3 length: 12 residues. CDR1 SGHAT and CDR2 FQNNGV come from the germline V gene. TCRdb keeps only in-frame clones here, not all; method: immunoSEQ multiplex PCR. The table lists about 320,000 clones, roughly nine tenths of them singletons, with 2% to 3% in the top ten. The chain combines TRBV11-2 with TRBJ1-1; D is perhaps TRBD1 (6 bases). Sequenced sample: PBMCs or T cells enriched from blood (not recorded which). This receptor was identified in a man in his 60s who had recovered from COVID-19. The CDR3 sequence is CASRATGTEAFF. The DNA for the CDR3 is TGTGCCAGCAGAGCCACAGGGACTGAAGCTTTCTTT.